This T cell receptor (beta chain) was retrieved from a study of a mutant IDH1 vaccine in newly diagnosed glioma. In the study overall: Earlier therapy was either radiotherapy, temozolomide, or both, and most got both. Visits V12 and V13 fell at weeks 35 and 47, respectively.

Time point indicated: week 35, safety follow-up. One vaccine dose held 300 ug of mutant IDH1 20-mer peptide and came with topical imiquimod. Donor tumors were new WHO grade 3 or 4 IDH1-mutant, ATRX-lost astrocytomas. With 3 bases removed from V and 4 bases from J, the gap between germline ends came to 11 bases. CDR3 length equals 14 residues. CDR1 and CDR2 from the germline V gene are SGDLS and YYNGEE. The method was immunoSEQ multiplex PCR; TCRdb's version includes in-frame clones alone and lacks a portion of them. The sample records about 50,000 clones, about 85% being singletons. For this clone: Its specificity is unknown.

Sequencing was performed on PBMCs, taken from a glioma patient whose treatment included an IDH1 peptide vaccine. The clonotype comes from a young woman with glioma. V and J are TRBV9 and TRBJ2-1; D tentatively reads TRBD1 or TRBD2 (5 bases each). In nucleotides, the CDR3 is TGTGCCAGCAGCGGACGGGACCCATACAATGAGCAGTTCTTC. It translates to CASSGRDPYNEQFF.